The T cell receptor (beta chain) described here comes from a study of blood T cell repertoires in COVID-19. Turning to the study itself: The United States, Italy and Spain supplied acute and convalescent COVID-19 samples. Sources were T cells, B-cell-depleted T cells, or PBMCs; the material itself was cDNA or gDNA.

The germline gives CDR1 SNHLY, CDR2 FYNNEI. Trimming pared 2 bases from V and 2 bases from J, leaving 10 bases between. The CDR3 runs 15 residues. How the authors handled the data: Estimates of nucleated cell counts were drawn from the amplification of reference gene primers. Only in-frame clones appear in the TCRdb table, and some are missing; sequencing was by immunoSEQ multiplex PCR. The V and J calls and clone size are taken from that table; D and trimming were inferred from the DNA. The data show under 150,000 clones, about 87% seen once. Sequenced material: peripheral blood. The receptor's source is a woman aged 40-49 years with acute or convalescent COVID-19. V usage is TRBV2 and J usage is TRBJ1-5, with D possibly being TRBD1 (6 bases). Written as DNA, the CDR3 is TGTGCCAGCAGTGAAAGGGGGTCCGGCAATCAGCCCCAGCATTTT. Amino acid sequence: CASSERGSGNQPQHF.